A single sample is the source of the 16 T cell receptor beta chains below, sequenced in a study of blood T cell repertoires in COVID-19. Produced via immunoSEQ multiplex PCR; TCRdb's table is partial and in-frame only. The data contain around 98,000 clones, 70% to 80% of them singletons. The sequenced sample was peripheral blood. These TCRs come from a man in his 70s with acute or convalescent COVID-19.

The chain recombines TRBV4-1 with TRBJ1-5; D gene unclear. CDR3 size: 16 residues. The germline V gene has CDR1 MGHRA and CDR2 YSYEKL. Deletions cut 1 base from V and 4 bases from J, with 14 bases between. CDR3 residues: CASSQVLQIANQPQHF. CDR3 sequence (DNA): TGCGCCAGCAGCCAAGTACTTCAAATTGCTAATCAGCCCCAGCATTTT.

This rearrangement joins TRBV4-1 to TRBJ2-1; D remains ambiguous. With 5 bases removed from V and 2 bases from J, the gap between germline ends came to 19 bases. The CDR3 totals 17 residues. Germline V gene lookup returns CDR1 MGHRA and CDR2 YSYEKL. The CDR3 sequence is CASSAIVIVRPYNEQFF. The CDR3 coding sequence is TGCGCCAGCAGCGCCATTGTTATAGTACGCCCCTACAATGAGCAGTTCTTC.

This clone is deemed medium-sized. The V and J genes are TRBV5-1 and TRBJ2-7; D is perhaps TRBD2 (5 bases). Deletions cut 4 bases from V and 2 bases from J, with 16 bases between. The CDR3 runs to 15 residues. Germline V gives CDR1 SGHRS, CDR2 YFSETQ. The CDR3 reads CASSPGNQLPYEQYF. CDR3 DNA sequence: TGCGCCAGCAGCCCGGGGAACCAACTCCCCTACGAGCAGTACTTC.

The chain carries TRBV18 and TRBJ2-1, with TRBD1 matching 8 bases. Germline loops: CDR1 KGHSH, CDR2 LQKENI. V was clipped by 3 bases and J by 0 bases; unmatched bases: 4. This CDR3 spans 16 amino acids. The CDR3 DNA reads as TGTGCCAGCTCACCTTTAGACAGGGGCTCCTACAATGAGCAGTTCTTC. It specifies CASSPLDRGSYNEQFF.

This chain connects TRBV12-3 or TRBV12-4 to TRBJ1-2; tentatively, D is TRBD1 (6 bases). V was shortened by 7 bases and J by 4 bases, with 10 bases between the two germline ends. The CDR3 is 12 amino acids. DNA of the CDR3: TGTGCCAGCACCTACAGGGCCTATGGCTACACCTTC. Residues: CASTYRAYGYTF.

The chain is built from TRBV7-9 and TRBJ2-6; D call uncertain. This CDR3 is 16 amino acids long. Trimming removed 2 bases from V and 0 bases from J, with 8 bases in between. The germline CDR1 and CDR2 sequences are SEHNR and FQNEAQ (reference sequence). CDR3 amino acids: CASSLPASSGANVLTF. Written as DNA, the CDR3 is TGTGCCAGCAGCTTACCCGCGAGCTCTGGGGCCAACGTCCTGACTTTC.

This clone was detected a few times. The CDR3 DNA sequence: TGTGCCAGCAGTTGGCAGGGGGCTCAGACCCAGTACTTC. It codes for CASSWQGAQTQYF. V is TRBV12-3 or TRBV12-4 and J is TRBJ2-5, with 8 bases aligning to TRBD1. V lost 4 bases to trimming and J lost 6 bases; unmatched junction nucleotides: 4. The CDR3 is 13 residues long.

The gene calls are TRBV18 and TRBJ2-4, with unresolved D. CDR1 is KGHSH and CDR2 is LQKENI in the germline V gene. V lost 2 bases, J lost 2 bases, and 13 bases lay in between. This CDR3 contains 16 residues. In nucleotides, the CDR3 is TGTGCCAGCTCACCAATATCATCATCTACCAAAAACATTCAGTACTTC. Encoded protein: CASSPISSSTKNIQYF.

This chain uses TRBV19 with TRBJ2-1; tentative D call: TRBD2 (5 bases). This CDR3 spans 14 amino acids. V was trimmed by 6 bases and J by 4 bases, leaving 13 bases between them. CDR1 LNHDA and CDR2 SQIVND come from the germline V gene (reference sequence). The CDR3 sequence is CASRRASRYNEQFF. The CDR3 coding sequence is TGTGCCAGTAGGAGAGCTAGCCGTTACAATGAGCAGTTCTTC.

For this clone: The junction differs from germline at one of its ends, possibly a read error. The chain uses TRBV7-7 and TRBJ2-3; D is unclear. This CDR3 region has 15 residues. Germline V gene sequence: CDR1 SSHAT, CDR2 FNYEAQ (reference sequence). The CDR3 DNA follows: TGTGCTAGCAGCCCCGAGAGATCTGCGACAGATACGCAGTATTTT. It yields the protein CASSPERSATDTQYF.

The rearrangement links TRBV7-2 to TRBJ2-1; possibly TRBD2 for D (6 bases). The V end was cut by 3 bases, the J end by 2 bases, with 8 bases between. The CDR3 extends over 14 amino acids. Per germline, CDR1 SGHTA and CDR2 FQGNSA. CDR3 DNA: TGTGCCAGCAGCTTTAGCGGAGCCTACAATGAGCAGTTCTTC. Its protein is CASSFSGAYNEQFF.

The chain links TRBV14 to TRBJ2-7; 11 bases agree with TRBD2. This CDR3 contains 16 residues. CDR1 and CDR2 from the germline V gene are SGHDN and FVKESK. Trimming cost V 3 bases and J 2 bases; bases outside gene matches: 6. Here the CDR3 reads CASSHLSGRGAYEQYF. Written as DNA, the CDR3 is TGTGCCAGCAGCCACCTTAGCGGGAGGGGGGCCTACGAGCAGTACTTC.

This clone appeared a single time. The rearrangement links TRBV20-1 to TRBJ2-7, with a possible D match to TRBD1 (5 bases). Germline V gene sequence: CDR1 DFQATT, CDR2 SNEGSKA (reference sequence). V was cut by 5 bases and J by 3 bases, with 8 bases left in between. The CDR3 runs 11 residues. CDR3 DNA sequence: TGCAGTGCTTCGACAGTCTACGAGCAGTACTTC. It specifies CSASTVYEQYF.

The gene calls are TRBV11-3 and TRBJ2-2; possible D gene TRBD1, 6 bases. CDR1 and CDR2 from the germline V gene are SGHNT and YENEEA. The V gene lost 0 bases and the J gene lost 0 bases, with 14 bases spanning the gap. This CDR3 is 18 amino acids long. CDR3 region: CASSLDPLGAANTGELFF. DNA of the CDR3: TGTGCCAGCAGCTTAGACCCGTTGGGGGCAGCGAACACCGGGGAGCTGTTTTTT.

CDR3: CASSRLGQVSYNEQFF. The CDR3 nucleotides read TGCGCCAGCAGCCGCCTTGGACAGGTATCCTACAATGAGCAGTTCTTC. The chain carries TRBV4-3 and TRBJ2-1; TRBD1 aligns across 7 bases. The CDR3 loop spans 16 amino acids. Germline trimming cut 4 bases from V and 1 base from J; bases unmatched to any gene: 7. Germline loops: CDR1 LGHNA, CDR2 YSLEER.

The gene calls are TRBV7-2 and TRBJ1-5; 7 nucleotides align to TRBD1. CDR1 SGHTA and CDR2 FQGNSA come from the germline V gene. The junction had 7 bases not matched to a gene; V was cut back by 2 bases and J by 6 bases. The CDR3 extends over 15 amino acids. Here the CDR3 reads CASSLNRQGSQPQHF. DNA for the CDR3: TGTGCCAGCAGCTTAAATCGACAGGGTAGTCAGCCCCAGCATTTT.